A single sample gave rise to the 25 T cell receptor beta chains below, sequenced in a study of OX40 agonist ivuxolimab in advanced cancers. The table came from immunoSEQ multiplex PCR; TCRdb's copy has only in-frame clones and leaves some out. The data contain around 67,000 clones, almost 85% of them singletons. This specimen was CD4+ or CD8+ T cells sorted from blood, taken in a trial of the OX40 agonist ivuxolimab. These receptors all come from an adult with an advanced solid tumor such as melanoma, head and neck, liver or kidney cancer.

This chain uses TRBV7-2 with TRBJ2-1, with D tentatively TRBD1 or TRBD2 (5 bases each). Deletions cut 5 bases from V and 4 bases from J, with 15 bases between. The CDR3 loop spans 15 amino acids. CDR1 is SGHTA, CDR2 FQGNSA, per germline. This CDR3 reads CASSPGRSGYNEQFF. CDR3 bases: TGTGCCAGCAGCCCGGGGCGGAGCGGTTACAATGAGCAGTTCTTC.

The chain carries TRBV18 and TRBJ1-6, with D hard to call. The germline V and J ends were trimmed by 3 bases and 2 bases, with 14 bases remaining between them. The germline V gene has CDR1 KGHSH and CDR2 LQKENI. The CDR3 loop spans 17 amino acids. CDR3 loop: CASSPAGLRAYNSPLHF. In DNA form, the CDR3 reads TGTGCCAGCTCACCGGCGGGCCTCCGAGCCTATAATTCACCCCTCCACTTT. The full variable domain, completed using reference TRBV18 and TRBJ1-6, is NAGVMQNPRHLVRRRGQEARLRCSPMKGHSHVYWYRQLPEEGLKFMVYLQKENIIDESGMPKERFSAEFPKEGPSILRIQQVVRGDSAAYFCASSPAGLRAYNSPLHFGNGTRLTVT.

This clone came up a few times. V usage is TRBV9 and J usage is TRBJ1-6; possible D gene TRBD1, 5 bases. Germline values: CDR1 SGDLS, CDR2 YYNGEE. The CDR3 consists of 17 residues. The V end lost 3 bases, the J end lost 5 bases, and 18 bases lay between the germline ends. The DNA for the CDR3 is TGTGCCAGCAGCGGCGGGGTACCCGGAGGGGATAATTCACCCCTCCACTTT. Translation: CASSGGVPGGDNSPLHF. Full variable domain (outside the CDR3, taken from reference TRBV9 and TRBJ1-6): DSGVTQTPKHLITATGQRVTLRCSPRSGDLSVYWYQQSLDQGLQFLIQYYNGEERAKGNILERFSAQQFPDLHSELNLSSLELGDSALYFCASSGGVPGGDNSPLHFGNGTRLTVT.

This clone was seen only a few times. The rearrangement uses TRBV28 and TRBJ1-5; a possible D gene is TRBD1 (6 bases). This CDR3 has 14 residues. V was cut by 8 bases and J by 5 bases, with 16 bases left in between. The germline V gene has CDR1 MDHEN and CDR2 SYDVKM. CDR3 nucleotides: TGTGCCAGCGTATCGGGGGCCGCAGATCAGCCCCAGCATTTT. Protein product: CASVSGAADQPQHF.

V gene TRBV9 combines with J gene TRBJ1-2, with D tentatively TRBD1 (5 bases). The V end was cut by 0 bases, the J end by 0 bases, with 9 bases between. The CDR3 is made up of 15 amino acids. Germline V gene sequence: CDR1 SGDLS, CDR2 YYNGEE. CDR3 loop: CASSVGPGSNYGYTF. DNA of the CDR3: TGTGCCAGCAGCGTAGGCCCAGGGTCTAACTATGGCTACACCTTC.

This clone was found a few times. The chain carries TRBV11-1 and TRBJ2-1, with TRBD2 matching over 8 bases. This CDR3 contains 16 residues. Germline V CDR1 and CDR2: SGHAT, FQDESV (reference sequence). With 1 base clipped from V and 5 bases from J, the junction kept 7 bases outside the gene matches. This chain's CDR3 is CASSLDLGLGNNEQFF. The DNA of the CDR3 is TGTGCCAGCAGCTTAGATTTGGGACTAGGGAACAATGAGCAGTTCTTC.

This chain links TRBV18 with TRBJ2-7; D might be TRBD2 (5 bases). This CDR3 has 13 residues. Trimming cost V 2 bases and J 9 bases, with 14 bases left between them. Germline lookup yields CDR1 KGHSH and CDR2 LQKENI. The CDR3 region is CASSPSQEVGQYF. The CDR3 coding sequence is TGTGCCAGCTCACCATCCCAGGAGGTGGGGCAGTACTTC.

V usage is TRBV18 and J usage is TRBJ2-2; D remains unclear. Germline V lookup: CDR1 KGHSH, CDR2 LQKENI. The CDR3 has 16 residues. The V end lost 0 bases, the J end lost 0 bases, and 8 bases lay between the germline ends. The CDR3 nucleotides are TGTGCCAGCTCACCACCGAGGTCCGCGAACACCGGGGAGCTGTTTTTT. Amino acid sequence: CASSPPRSANTGELFF.

This clone showed up just a few times. This chain links TRBV13 with TRBJ1-1, with 9 bases fitting TRBD1. Unmatched junction bases numbered 6, after V lost 5 bases and J lost 2 bases. The CDR3 is 15 residues long. From germline, CDR1 is PRHDT and CDR2 FYEKMQ (reference sequence). The CDR3 spells CASSLNRGRNTEAFF. DNA for the CDR3: TGTGCCAGCAGCCTGAACAGGGGGCGAAACACTGAAGCTTTCTTT.

The chain has TRBV7-2 and TRBJ1-5, with a tentative D call TRBD1 (5 bases). V lost 4 bases and J 2 bases, leaving 12 bases between the germline ends. Germline CDR1 is SGHTA and CDR2 is FQGNSA. This CDR3 spans 15 amino acids. The CDR3 sequence is CASSSGRERNQPQHF. CDR3 in DNA: TGTGCCAGCAGCTCCGGCAGGGAGCGCAATCAGCCCCAGCATTTT. The complete variable domain, with remaining parts taken from reference TRBV7-2 and TRBJ1-5, reads GAGVSQSPSNKVTEKGKDVELRCDPISGHTALYWYRQSLGQGLEFLIYFQGNSAPDKSGLPSDRFSAERTGGSVSTLTIQRTQQEDSAVYLCASSSGRERNQPQHFGDGTRLSIL.

The V and J genes are TRBV30 and TRBJ1-1; tentatively, D is TRBD1 (6 bases). V lost 0 bases to trimming and J lost 5 bases, with 13 bases between them. This CDR3 is 14 amino acids long. Germline-derived CDR1 and CDR2 are GTSNPN and SVGIG (reference sequence). CDR3 amino acids: CAWSVFGGRTEAFF. CDR3 DNA: TGTGCCTGGAGTGTTTTCGGGGGGCGGACTGAAGCTTTCTTT.

This clone is a singleton in its sample. The chain employs TRBV5-1 and TRBJ2-5; maybe TRBD1 (5 bases). Germline CDR1 reads SGHRS; CDR2 reads YFSETQ. CDR3 length equals 14 residues. Trimming removed 4 bases from V and 2 bases from J, with 12 bases in between. The CDR3 sequence is CASSLDSVQETQYF. The CDR3 region has the DNA TGCGCCAGCAGCCTCGACAGCGTACAAGAGACCCAGTACTTC.

The chain couples TRBV6-5 to TRBJ2-2; D gene uncertain. Germline assignment: CDR1 MNHEY and CDR2 SVGAGI. Trimming shortened V by 2 bases and J by 6 bases, and 1 base separated the two germline ends. The CDR3 is 11 amino acids. For the CDR3, the DNA is TGTGCCAGCAGTTACCCCGGGGAGCTGTTTTTT. Translating gives CASSYPGELFF.

The chain joins TRBV4-3 to TRBJ2-7; TRBD1 agrees at 7 bases. Germline CDR1 reads LGHNA; CDR2 reads YSLEER. V trimming: 3 bases; J trimming: 3 bases; junction bases outside the gene matches: 11. The CDR3 is made up of 16 amino acids. DNA for the CDR3: TGCGCCAGCAGCCACTCCCTGCTACAGGGGCGCTACGAGCAGTACTTC. This encodes CASSHSLLQGRYEQYF.

This sequence joins TRBV5-5 and TRBJ1-2; D uncertain. Germline lookup yields CDR1 SGHKS and CDR2 YYEKEE (reference sequence). The germline V and J ends were trimmed by 1 base and 6 bases, with 22 bases remaining between them. The CDR3 runs to 17 residues. CDR3 in amino acids: CASSLINSTTVPHGYTF. CDR3 bases: TGTGCCAGCAGCTTGATAAATTCGACAACAGTCCCTCATGGCTACACCTTC.

This sequence joins TRBV5-1 and TRBJ1-3, with 8 bases fitting TRBD1. CDR3 length equals 16 residues. Germline CDR1 reads SGHRS; CDR2 reads YFSETQ. V was clipped by 3 bases and J by 6 bases; unmatched bases: 11. CDR3 nucleotides: TGCGCCAGCAGCTCCGCAGGACAGGGCCTACCAAACACCATATATTTT. Translating gives CASSSAGQGLPNTIYF.

The chain has TRBV27 and TRBJ1-5, with D hard to call. The V end lost 2 bases, the J end lost 7 bases, and 12 bases lay between the germline ends. This CDR3 spans 14 amino acids. Germline CDR1 reads MNHEY; CDR2 reads SMNVEV (reference sequence). The CDR3: CASSLKREYQPQHF. As DNA, the CDR3 is TGTGCCAGCAGTTTAAAGAGGGAATACCAGCCCCAGCATTTT.

This chain uses TRBV5-4 with TRBJ1-2; the match to TRBD1 covers 8 bases. The CDR3 covers 13 residues. Germline loops: CDR1 SGHNT, CDR2 YYREEE (reference sequence). Germline trimming cut 9 bases from V and 4 bases from J; bases unmatched to any gene: 8. DNA of the CDR3: TGTGCCACCAGGACAGGGAATGGCTATGGCTACACCTTC. Residues: CATRTGNGYGYTF.

CDR3 region: CASSQQGNEQFF. The CDR3 DNA is TGTGCCAGCAGTCAACAGGGGAATGAGCAGTTCTTC. The V gene is TRBV2, the J gene TRBJ2-1, with TRBD1 matching 7 bases. The V gene end was trimmed by 5 bases and the J gene end by 7 bases; junction bases not matched to a gene: 2. Germline V gives CDR1 SNHLY, CDR2 FYNNEI. The CDR3 loop spans 12 amino acids. Based on the CDR3 plus reference TRBV2 and TRBJ2-1, the full variable domain is EPEVTQTPSHQVTQMGQEVILRCVPISNHLYFYWYRQILGQKVEFLVSFYNNEISEKSEIFDDQFSVERPDGSNFTLKIRSTKLEDSAMYFCASSQQGNEQFFGPGTRLTVL.

This clone has a single count. The V call is TRBV11-2, the J call TRBJ2-4; 8 nucleotides agree with TRBD1. The V segment lost 1 base and the J segment 4 bases; nucleotides outside the gene matches: 3. Germline values: CDR1 SGHAT, CDR2 FQNNGV. The CDR3 sequence is 15 residues long. CDR3 sequence: CASSLVWTGKNIQYF. The CDR3 DNA reads as TGTGCCAGCAGCTTAGTTTGGACAGGGAAAAACATTCAGTACTTC.

The V gene is TRBV5-1, the J gene TRBJ1-2; 7 bases are shared with TRBD1. Trimming removed 3 bases from V and 4 bases from J; junction bases left unmatched: 6. The V gene's germline CDR1 is SGHRS and CDR2 YFSETQ. The CDR3 spans 14 residues. As DNA, the CDR3 is TGCGCCAGCAGCTCAAACAGGGGTAGCTATGGCTACACCTTC. Translated, it gives CASSSNRGSYGYTF.

The gene calls are TRBV18 and TRBJ2-1; TRBD1 aligns across 7 bases. CDR1 KGHSH and CDR2 LQKENI come from the germline V gene. The ends lost 5 bases at V and 5 bases at J; junction bases unmatched: 6. The CDR3 length is 14 residues. The CDR3 sequence is CASSTLGQDNEQFF. CDR3 nucleotide sequence: TGTGCCAGCTCAACCCTCGGACAGGACAATGAGCAGTTCTTC.

In its sample, this clone was seen a few times. The chain joins TRBV5-4 to TRBJ2-6, with D possibly being TRBD1 (5 bases). In germline, CDR1 is SGHNT, CDR2 YYREEE (reference sequence). This CDR3 spans 16 amino acids. V was cut by 7 bases and J by 1 base, with 15 bases left in between. The CDR3 nucleotides read TGTGCCAGCCGCCGCCTCCAGGGATCTGGGGCCAACGTCCTGACTTTC. This translates into CASRRLQGSGANVLTF.

The genes are TRBV7-2 and TRBJ2-5; 12 bases agree with TRBD2. CDR3 length: 15 amino acids. From germline, CDR1 is SGHTA and CDR2 FQGNSA. With 6 bases clipped from V and 5 bases from J, the junction kept 7 bases outside the gene matches. Here the CDR3 reads CASRALAGGPETQYF. CDR3 coding DNA: TGTGCCAGCAGGGCCCTAGCGGGAGGGCCGGAGACCCAGTACTTC.

This rearrangement joins TRBV28 to TRBJ2-1; D perhaps matches TRBD1 (6 bases). The CDR3 consists of 13 residues. Trimming shortened V by 6 bases and J by 3 bases, and 9 bases separated the two germline ends. The germline V gene has CDR1 MDHEN and CDR2 SYDVKM. CDR3 residues: CASSDRSYNEQFF. The DNA of the CDR3 is TGTGCCAGCAGCGACAGGAGCTACAATGAGCAGTTCTTC.